A single T cell receptor beta chain is shown here with its context. What it binds is unknown. This entry is derived from a study of T cells in pancreatic ductal adenocarcinoma. Points from the study as a whole: Mean clonality was about 0.11 in tumors and roughly 0.068 in blood, not significantly different. Tumors hold more CD45RO+ effector T cells, which may bias toward lower diversity. This surgical cohort overrepresents the minority presenting with early-stage disease. Blood had more productive templates and around 8.2-fold more unique clonotypes than tumor.

The trim removed 5 bases at V and 7 bases at J, leaving 7 bases unmatched. Germline CDR1 SEHNR, CDR2 FQNEAQ (reference sequence). This CDR3 comprises 13 residues. The table came from immunoSEQ multiplex PCR; TCRdb's copy has only in-frame clones and leaves some out. Of roughly 100,000 clones listed, roughly 96% are singletons. Surgery without prior neoadjuvant therapy was the treatment of the selected pancreatic ductal adenocarcinoma patients. Sequenced: PBMCs. This TCR came from a human donor with pancreatic ductal adenocarcinoma. This chain uses TRBV7-9 with TRBJ1-2; 7 nucleotides align to TRBD1. This CDR3 reads CASSEAQGSGYTF. The CDR3 DNA reads as TGTGCCAGCAGCGAAGCACAGGGGAGTGGCTACACCTTC.